This T cell receptor (beta chain) was retrieved from a study of CD8 T cells in ankylosing spondylitis. General study points: Matched synovial fluid from ankylosing spondylitis patients was reported to be enriched for disease-linked clones. The disease-linked clones had a CD8+ phenotype and low blood frequencies. Typical of ankylosing spondylitis blood, it appeared, was a TCR beta motif of fewer than 10 highly homologous variants.

The CDR3 covers 13 residues. Germline lookup yields CDR1 SGHNT and CDR2 YYREEE (reference sequence). Scientists made TCR beta libraries using quantitative 5'-RACE with molecular barcodes. Via MiXCR, TCRdb re-called the 5' RACE reads, giving one row per CDR3 protein. The sample lists roughly 97,000 distinct CDR3 sequences; about 8.5% were seen once. Comments on this clonotype: Antigen unknown. Being one base from a much bigger clone, this may be a read error.

Material: blood, either unsorted or a sorted T cell fraction (not recorded which). The TCR originated in a male donor with ankylosing spondylitis or in good health (not recorded which). The rearrangement joins TRBV5-4 to TRBJ2-2; a possible D gene is TRBD2 (5 bases). The CDR3 DNA reads TGTGCCAGCAGTTTATTTGGCATTGGGGAGCTGCTTTTT. It specifies CASSLFGIGELLF.